This T cell receptor (beta chain) was sequenced for a study of CD8+ T cells in alopecia areata. Broader study findings: In lesional scalp, particularly from alopecia totalis/universalis, clonality was higher than in normal scalp.

Researchers gathered lesional scalp punch biopsies and peripheral blood from patients with alopecia areata. Sequencing used cDNA as its template, made by extracting RNA and reverse transcribing it. Libraries were prepared by immunoSEQ multiplex PCR; TCRdb keeps only in-frame clonotypes and omits some of them. The sample has roughly 250,000 clones; under 80% are singletons. CDR3 length equals 12 residues. Germline CDR1 reads GTSNPN; CDR2 reads SVGIG (reference sequence). The V gene lost 3 bases and the J gene lost 6 bases, with 10 bases spanning the gap. A note on this clone: Its cognate antigen is unknown.

The sequence derives from a human donor with alopecia areata. The chain has TRBV30 and TRBJ2-3; D remains unclear. The specimen was CD4+ T cells sorted from blood, collected at week 0. The CDR3 sequence: CAWSRTYDTQYF. The DNA for the CDR3 is TGTGCCTGGAGCCGTACTTATGATACGCAGTATTTT.